This T cell receptor (beta chain) was retrieved from a study of T cell repertoires in cytomegalovirus infection. By frequency in the sample, this clonotype is large. This CDR3 has 15 residues. Germline V lookup: CDR1 SGHVS, CDR2 FNYEAQ. The germline V and J ends were trimmed by 5 bases and 2 bases, with 16 bases remaining between them. A single record per CDR3 protein comes from TCRdb applying MiXCR to the reads. The sample records some 100,000 distinct CDR3 sequences, less than 25% being singletons. This chain connects TRBV7-6 to TRBJ2-7; D remains ambiguous. This receptor was taken from a human donor in good health (CMV status not recorded). Some clones in this sample may be carry-over from other donors' samples. Material: CD8+ T cells from PBMCs. The CDR3: CASSQSMEPAYEQYF. The CDR3, as DNA: TGTGCCAGCAGCCAGAGTATGGAGCCAGCCTACGAGCAGTACTTC. The full variable domain, completed using reference TRBV7-6 and TRBJ2-7, is GAGVSQSPRYKVTKRGQDVALRCDPISGHVSLYWYRQALGQGPEFLTYFNYEAQQDKSGLPNDRFSAERPEGSISTLTIQRTEQRDSAMYRCASSQSMEPAYEQYFGPGTRLTVT.